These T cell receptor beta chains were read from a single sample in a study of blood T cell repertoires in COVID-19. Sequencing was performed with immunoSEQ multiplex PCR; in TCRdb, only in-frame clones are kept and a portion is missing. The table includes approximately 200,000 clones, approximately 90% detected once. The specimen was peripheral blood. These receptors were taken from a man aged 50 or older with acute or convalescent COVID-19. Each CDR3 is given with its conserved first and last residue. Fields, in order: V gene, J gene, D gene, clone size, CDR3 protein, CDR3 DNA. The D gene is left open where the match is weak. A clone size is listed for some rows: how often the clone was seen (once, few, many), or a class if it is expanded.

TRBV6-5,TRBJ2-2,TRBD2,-,CASSNGGMNTGELFF,TGTGCCAGCAGTAACGGGGGGATGAACACCGGGGAGCTGTTTTTT
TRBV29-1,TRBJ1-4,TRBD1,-,CSAGQGKHEKLFF,TGCAGCGCCGGACAGGGGAAGCATGAAAAACTGTTTTTT
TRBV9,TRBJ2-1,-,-,CASSVARVSRNEQFF,TGTGCCAGCAGCGTAGCTAGAGTCTCTAGGAATGAGCAGTTCTTC
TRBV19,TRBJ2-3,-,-,CASSDRGGAVDTQYF,TGTGCCAGTAGCGATCGTGGGGGGGCAGTAGATACGCAGTATTTT
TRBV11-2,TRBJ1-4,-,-,CASSPRTATNEKLFF,TGTGCCAGCAGCCCCCGGACTGCAACGAATGAAAAACTGTTTTTT
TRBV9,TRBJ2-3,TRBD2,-,CASSPSGGATDTQYF,TGTGCCAGCAGCCCGAGCGGGGGGGCAACAGATACGCAGTATTTT
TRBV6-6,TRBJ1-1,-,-,CASSSGGGDTEAFF,TGTGCCAGCAGTTCTGGAGGGGGGGACACTGAAGCTTTCTTT
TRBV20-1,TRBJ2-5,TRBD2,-,CSASASGGLQETQYF,TGCAGTGCTAGTGCCAGCGGGGGCCTCCAAGAGACCCAGTACTTC
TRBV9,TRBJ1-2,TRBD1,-,CASSVVGTGDMKFGGYTF,TGTGCCAGCAGCGTAGTAGGGACAGGGGATATGAAGTTCGGTGGCTACACCTTC
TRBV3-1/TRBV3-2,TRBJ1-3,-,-,CASSQQGRGNTIYF,TGTGCCAGCAGCCAACAGGGGCGCGGAAACACCATATATTTT
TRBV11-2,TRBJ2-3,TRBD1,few,CASSLGTGGLDTQYF,TGTGCCAGCAGCTTGGGGACAGGGGGTTTAGATACGCAGTATTTT
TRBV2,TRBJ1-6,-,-,CASRDRQGVGNSPLHF,TGTGCCAGCAGAGACAGGCAGGGTGTAGGTAATTCACCCCTCCACTTT
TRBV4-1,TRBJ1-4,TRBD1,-,CASSPQDRGREKLFF,TGCGCCAGCAGCCCCCAGGACAGGGGGCGTGAAAAACTGTTTTTT
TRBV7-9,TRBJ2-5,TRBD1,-,CASSFGTGRGETQYF,TGTGCCAGCAGCTTTGGGACAGGGAGGGGAGAGACCCAGTACTTC
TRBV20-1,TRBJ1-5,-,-,CSARDSLHQHF,TGCAGTGCTAGGGACTCACTGCACCAGCATTTT
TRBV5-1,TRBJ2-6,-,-,CASSLISQATGANVLTF,TGCGCCAGCAGCTTGATCTCCCAGGCTACTGGGGCCAACGTCCTGACTTTC
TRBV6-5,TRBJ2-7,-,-,CASSSPGGDEQYF,TGTGCCAGCAGTTCCCCGGGCGGGGACGAGCAGTACTTC
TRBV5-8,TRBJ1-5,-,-,CASSGWGGNQPQHF,TGTGCCAGCAGTGGGTGGGGGGGAAATCAGCCCCAGCATTTT
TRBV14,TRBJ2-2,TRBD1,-,CASSPGPGQMNTGELFF,TGTGCCAGCAGCCCCGGACCGGGACAGATGAACACCGGGGAGCTGTTTTTT
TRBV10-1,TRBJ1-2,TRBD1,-,CASAGQGAYGYTF,TGCGCCAGCGCCGGACAGGGGGCCTATGGCTACACCTTC
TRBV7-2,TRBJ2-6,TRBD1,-,CASSLATGAGANVLTF,TGTGCCAGCAGCTTAGCGACAGGGGCCGGGGCCAACGTCCTGACTTTC
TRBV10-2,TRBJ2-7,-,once,CASSETRPPHEQYF,TGCGCCAGCAGTGAGACTAGGCCCCCCCACGAGCAGTACTTC
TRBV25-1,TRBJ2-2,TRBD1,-,CASSGDSPTGELFF,TGTGCCAGCAGTGGGGACAGCCCCACCGGGGAGCTGTTTTTT
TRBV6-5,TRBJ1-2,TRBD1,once,CASRWDSNYGYTF,TGTGCCAGCAGATGGGACAGCAACTATGGCTACACCTTC
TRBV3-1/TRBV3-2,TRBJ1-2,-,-,CASSQRTVNYYGYTF,TGTGCCAGCAGCCAACGGACAGTCAATTACTATGGCTACACCTTC
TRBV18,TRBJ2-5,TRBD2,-,CASSPGGAEETQYF,TGTGCCAGCTCACCGGGAGGGGCTGAGGAGACCCAGTACTTC
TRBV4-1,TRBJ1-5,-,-,CASSQLVPLRGNQPQHF,TGCGCCAGCAGCCAACTTGTCCCCCTCCGTGGCAATCAGCCCCAGCATTTT
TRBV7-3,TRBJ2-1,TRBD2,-,CASSLTAWTSGGANEQFF,TGTGCCAGCAGCTTAACCGCCTGGACTAGCGGGGGGGCCAATGAGCAGTTCTTC
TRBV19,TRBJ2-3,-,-,CASSTFGANLVGTDTQYF,TGTGCCAGTAGTACTTTTGGAGCCAACCTAGTTGGAACAGATACGCAGTATTTT
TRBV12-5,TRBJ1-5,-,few,CASGLDRNQPQHF,TGTGCTAGTGGTTTGGACAGAAATCAGCCCCAGCATTTT
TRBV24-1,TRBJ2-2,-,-,CATSDPKTATGELFF,TGTGCCACCAGTGATCCGAAGACAGCCACCGGGGAGCTGTTTTTT
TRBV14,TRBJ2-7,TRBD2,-,CASSQTLAGEQYF,TGTGCCAGCAGCCAGACACTAGCGGGTGAGCAGTACTTC
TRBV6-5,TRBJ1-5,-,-,CASRTGVSLNQPQHF,TGTGCCAGCAGGACGGGGGTATCCCTCAATCAGCCCCAGCATTTT
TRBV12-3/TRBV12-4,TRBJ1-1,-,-,CASTTITEAFF,TGTGCCAGCACCACAATCACGGAGGCTTTCTTT
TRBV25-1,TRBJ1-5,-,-,CASSGAEGRGGNQPQHF,TGTGCCAGCAGTGGGGCTGAGGGCAGGGGAGGCAATCAGCCCCAGCATTTT
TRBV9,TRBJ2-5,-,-,CASSDWRGGETQYF,TGTGCCAGCAGCGACTGGCGGGGTGGGGAGACCCAGTACTTC
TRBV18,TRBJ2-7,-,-,CASSPALSNTYEQYF,TGTGCCAGCTCACCTGCCCTCAGTAACACCTACGAGCAGTACTTC
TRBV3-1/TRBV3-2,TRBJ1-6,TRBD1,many,CASTQGRGTGRKGSPLHF,TGTGCCAGCACCCAAGGGAGAGGGACAGGGAGGAAAGGGTCACCCCTCCACTTT
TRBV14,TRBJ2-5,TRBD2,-,CASSPGGADRETQYF,TGTGCCAGCAGCCCCGGGGGGGCCGACCGGGAGACCCAGTACTTC
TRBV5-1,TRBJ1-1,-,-,CASSFGGTTEAFF,TGCGCCAGCAGCTTTGGGGGGACCACTGAAGCTTTCTTT
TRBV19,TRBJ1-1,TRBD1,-,CASHGTDNTNTEAFF,TGTGCCAGCCACGGGACAGATAACACAAACACTGAAGCTTTCTTT